This T cell receptor beta chain was recorded in a study of beta chain features in type 1 diabetes. Whole-study findings and limits: Moderate but significant shortening of TCRB CDR3s was recorded in all four CD4+ subsets from Type 1 diabetes patients. VDJ junctions from patients with type 1 diabetes contained fewer insertions and more deletions.

In regard to this clone: As yet, its antigen is unknown.

The CDR3 has 12 residues. Trimming left V 6 bases short and J 4 bases short, with 9 bases between. Germline assignment: CDR1 SEHNR and CDR2 FQNEAQ (reference sequence). The whole isolated RNA underwent reverse transcription, so sequencing captured expressed TCRB transcripts. The protocol was immunoSEQ multiplex PCR, while the TCRdb copy is restricted to in-frame clones and leaves out a portion. This table holds around 260,000 clones, roughly 24% found once. This rearrangement joins TRBV7-9 to TRBJ1-2, with D unclear. The receptor was derived from a woman aged 25 to 45 with type 1 diabetes. The sample taken for sequencing was naive CD4+ T cells from blood. The CDR3 region has the DNA TGTGCCAGCAGTCTAGAGACCTATGGCTACACCTTC. Its translation: CASSLETYGYTF. The variable domain in full, with the rest retrieved from reference TRBV7-9 and TRBJ1-2, is DTGVSQNPRHKITKRGQNVTFRCDPISEHNRLYWYRQTLGQGPEFLTYFQNEAQLEKSRLLSDRFSAERPKGSFSTLEIQRTEQGDSAMYLCASSLETYGYTFGSGTRLTVV.